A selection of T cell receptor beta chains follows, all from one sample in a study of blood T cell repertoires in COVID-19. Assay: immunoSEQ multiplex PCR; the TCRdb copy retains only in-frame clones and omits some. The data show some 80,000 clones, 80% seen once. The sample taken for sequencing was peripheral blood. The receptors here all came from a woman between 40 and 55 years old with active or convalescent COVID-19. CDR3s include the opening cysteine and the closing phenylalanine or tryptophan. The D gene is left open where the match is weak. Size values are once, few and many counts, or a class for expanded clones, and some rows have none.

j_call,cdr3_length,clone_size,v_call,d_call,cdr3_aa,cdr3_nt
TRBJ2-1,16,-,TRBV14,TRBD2,CASSRLGSGSYNEQFF,TGTGCCAGCAGCCGGCTGGGGAGCGGGAGTTACAATGAGCAGTTCTTC
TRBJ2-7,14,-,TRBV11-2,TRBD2,CASSLSLAGGGQYF,TGTGCCAGCAGCTTGTCTCTAGCGGGAGGCGGGCAGTACTTC
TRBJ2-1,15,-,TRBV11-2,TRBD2,CASSPGGAGNNEQFF,TGTGCCAGCAGCCCCGGAGGAGCGGGAAACAATGAGCAGTTCTTC
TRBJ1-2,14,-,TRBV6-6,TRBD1,CASSYRQGDYGYTF,TGTGCCAGCAGTTACCGACAGGGAGACTATGGCTACACCTTC
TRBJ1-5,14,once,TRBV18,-,CASSQGLPDQPQHF,TGTGCCAGCTCACAGGGGTTACCAGATCAGCCCCAGCATTTT
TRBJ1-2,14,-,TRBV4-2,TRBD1,CASSQGTGVNGYTF,TGTGCCAGCAGCCAAGGGACAGGGGTAAATGGCTACACCTTC
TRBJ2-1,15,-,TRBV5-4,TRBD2,CASSSDTSGYNEQFF,TGTGCCAGCAGCTCCGACACTAGCGGGTACAATGAGCAGTTCTTC
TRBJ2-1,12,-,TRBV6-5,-,CASSPHTDEQFF,TGTGCCAGCAGTCCACACACCGATGAGCAGTTCTTC
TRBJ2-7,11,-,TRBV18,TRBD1,CASSQDRERYF,TGTGCCAGCTCCCAGGACAGGGAGAGGTACTTC
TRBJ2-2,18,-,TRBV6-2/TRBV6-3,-,CASTPRGGRRLDTGELFF,TGTGCCAGCACCCCTAGGGGGGGGCGCCGGTTGGACACCGGGGAGCTGTTTTTT
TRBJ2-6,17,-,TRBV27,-,CASSLLQGSAGANVLTF,TGTGCCAGCAGTTTGTTACAGGGCTCCGCTGGGGCCAACGTCCTGACTTTC
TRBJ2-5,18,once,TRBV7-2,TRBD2,CASSLAVRLAGPGETQYF,TGTGCCAGCAGCCTGGCCGTGCGACTAGCGGGACCTGGGGAGACCCAGTACTTC
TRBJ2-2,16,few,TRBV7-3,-,CASSPRGAGGTGELFF,TGTGCCAGCAGCCCCCGCGGGGCCGGGGGAACCGGGGAGCTGTTTTTT
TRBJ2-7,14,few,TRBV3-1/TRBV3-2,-,CASSPHGGSYEQYF,TGTGCCAGCAGCCCCCACGGGGGCTCCTACGAGCAGTACTTC
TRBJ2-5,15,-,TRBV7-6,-,CASSVGRGLQETQYF,TGTGCCAGCAGTGTGGGCAGGGGATTACAAGAGACCCAGTACTTC